This T cell receptor (beta chain) is drawn from a study of CD8+CD57+ T cells in acquired aplastic anemia. The overall study: 3.2 ug was the average amount of DNA from sorted CD4+ and CD8+ cells. CD4+ reads averaged around 9.9 million in healthy donors.

This clonotype came up many times. Its cognate antigen is unknown. The TCR beta profiling, which covered VDJ combination and CDR3 sequence, was carried out using genomic DNA as the template. TCRdb called the reads again in MiXCR, with one record for every CDR3 protein. The sample contains 98,000 or so distinct CDR3 sequences, around 53% of which appear only once. From germline, CDR1 is WSHSY and CDR2 SAAADI. The V end was cut by 3 bases, the J end by 3 bases, with 12 bases between. There are 14 residues in the CDR3. General study points: There were some 30 CD8+ CDR3 sequences that occurred in both patients and controls.

The V gene is TRBV10-2, the J gene TRBJ2-7, with D tentatively TRBD2 (7 bases). The sequenced sample consisted of sorted CD4+, CD8+, or CD8+CD57+ T cells (not recorded which) from PBMCs. The clonotype was recovered from a human donor in good health, serving as a control. The DNA of the CDR3 is TGCGCCAGCAGTGACACCGGGGGGCGCTACGAGCAGTACTTC. Encoded protein: CASSDTGGRYEQYF.